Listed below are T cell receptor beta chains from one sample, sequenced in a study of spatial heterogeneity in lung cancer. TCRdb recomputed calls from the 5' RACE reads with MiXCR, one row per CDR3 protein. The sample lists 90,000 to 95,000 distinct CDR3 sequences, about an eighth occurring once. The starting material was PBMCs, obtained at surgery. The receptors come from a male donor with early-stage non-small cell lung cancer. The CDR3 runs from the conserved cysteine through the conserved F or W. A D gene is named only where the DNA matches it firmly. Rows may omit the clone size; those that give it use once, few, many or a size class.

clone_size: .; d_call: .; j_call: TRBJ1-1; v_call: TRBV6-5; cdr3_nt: TGTGCCAGCAGTTACTCAAGCACAGGGAGGGCTGAAGCTTTCTTT; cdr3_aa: CASSYSSTGRAEAFF
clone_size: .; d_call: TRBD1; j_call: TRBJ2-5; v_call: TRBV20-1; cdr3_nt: TGCAGTGCTTTATCCGGGACAGGGATGGAGACCCAGTACTTC; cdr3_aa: CSALSGTGMETQYF
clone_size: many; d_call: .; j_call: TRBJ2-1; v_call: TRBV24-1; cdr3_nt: TGTGCCACCAGTAAAGGAGGGGGCATATACAATGAGCAGTTCTTC; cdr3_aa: CATSKGGGIYNEQFF
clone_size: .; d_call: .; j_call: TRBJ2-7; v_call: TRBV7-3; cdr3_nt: TGTGCCAGCAGCTCGGAACGGGGAGGCGAGCAGTACTTC; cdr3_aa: CASSSERGGEQYF
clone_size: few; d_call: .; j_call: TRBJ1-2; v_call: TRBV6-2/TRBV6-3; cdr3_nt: TGTGCCAGCAGTCTGCTCTATGATGGCTACACCTTC; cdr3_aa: CASSLLYDGYTF
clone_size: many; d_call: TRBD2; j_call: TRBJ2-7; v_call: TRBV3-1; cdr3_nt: TGTGCCAGCAGCCCCTCCGGACTAGCGGGAGCCCCTTCCCCCTACGAGCAGTACTTC; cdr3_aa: CASSPSGLAGAPSPYEQYF
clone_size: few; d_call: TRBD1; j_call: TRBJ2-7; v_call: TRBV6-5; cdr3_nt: TGTGCCAGCCGCCCGCCCGGGACAGGGAGGTACGAGCAGTACTTC; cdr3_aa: CASRPPGTGRYEQYF
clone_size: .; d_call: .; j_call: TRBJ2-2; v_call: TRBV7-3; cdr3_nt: TGTGCCAGCAGCTTAACCCAGGGGCTTACCGGGGAGCTGTTTTTT; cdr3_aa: CASSLTQGLTGELFF
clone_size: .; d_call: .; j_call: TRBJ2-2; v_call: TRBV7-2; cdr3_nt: TGTGCCAGCAGCCTCACCGGGGAGCTGTTTTTT; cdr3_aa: CASSLTGELFF
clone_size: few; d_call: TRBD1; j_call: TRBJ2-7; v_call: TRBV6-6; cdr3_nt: TGTGCCAGCAGTCCCCGGGCAACAGGGGTAGCTCCCCACTACGAGCAGTACTTC; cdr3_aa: CASSPRATGVAPHYEQYF
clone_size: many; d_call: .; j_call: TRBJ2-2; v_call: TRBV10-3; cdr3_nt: TGTGCCATCAGTGACTCGCCGGACGGCGGGGAGCTGTTTTTT; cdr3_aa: CAISDSPDGGELFF
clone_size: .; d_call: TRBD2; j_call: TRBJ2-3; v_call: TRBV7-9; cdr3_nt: TGTGCCAGCAGCTTGCCCAGCGGGAGGACTAGCACAGATACGCAGTATTTT; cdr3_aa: CASSLPSGRTSTDTQYF
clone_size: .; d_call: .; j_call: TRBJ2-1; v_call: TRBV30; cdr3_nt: TGTGCCTGGAGTTCGGGGTCGATGGTAAGGTTCAATGAGCAGTTCTTC; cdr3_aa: CAWSSGSMVRFNEQFF
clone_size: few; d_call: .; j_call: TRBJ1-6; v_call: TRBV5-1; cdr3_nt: TGCGCCAGCAGCTTGGCCAGGGATGGTTCACCCCTCCACTTT; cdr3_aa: CASSLARDGSPLHF
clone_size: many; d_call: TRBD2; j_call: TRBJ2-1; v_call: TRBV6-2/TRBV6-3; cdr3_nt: TGTGCCAGCAGTTACTCCGGACTAGCGGGGGATAATGAGCAGTTCTTC; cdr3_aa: CASSYSGLAGDNEQFF
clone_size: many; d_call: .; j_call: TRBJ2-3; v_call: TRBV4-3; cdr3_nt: TGCGCCAGCAGCCAAGAGGACGGAGCAAGTCGCACAGATACGCAGTATTTT; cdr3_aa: CASSQEDGASRTDTQYF
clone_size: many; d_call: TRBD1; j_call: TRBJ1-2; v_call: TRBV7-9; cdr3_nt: TGTGCCAGCAGCTTAACCCGACAGGGGTATGGCTACACCTTC; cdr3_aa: CASSLTRQGYGYTF
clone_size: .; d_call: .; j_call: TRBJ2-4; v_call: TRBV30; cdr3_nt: TGTGCCTGGAGTGGGGTCCCCAAAAACATTCAGTACTTC; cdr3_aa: CAWSGVPKNIQYF
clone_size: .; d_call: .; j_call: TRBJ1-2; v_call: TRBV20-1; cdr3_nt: TGCAGTGCTAGACCGGACGGTTCGTCCTATGGCTACACCTTC; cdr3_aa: CSARPDGSSYGYTF
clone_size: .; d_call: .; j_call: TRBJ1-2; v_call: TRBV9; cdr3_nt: TGTGCCAGCAGCCCCTGGATAGGGGATTTTGGCTACACCTTC; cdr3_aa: CASSPWIGDFGYTF
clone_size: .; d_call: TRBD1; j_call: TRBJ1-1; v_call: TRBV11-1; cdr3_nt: TGTGCCAGCAGCCTGGGACAGGTGAGCACTGAAGCTTTCTTT; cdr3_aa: CASSLGQVSTEAFF
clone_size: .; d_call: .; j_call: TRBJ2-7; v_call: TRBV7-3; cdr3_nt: TGTGCCAGCAGCTTAACGTTGGGTTTTAGCGAGCAGTACTTC; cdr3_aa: CASSLTLGFSEQYF
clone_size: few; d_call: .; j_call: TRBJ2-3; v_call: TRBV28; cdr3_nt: TGTGCCAGCGATGGTTCGGGGGTCGGCACAGATACGCAGTATTTT; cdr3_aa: CASDGSGVGTDTQYF
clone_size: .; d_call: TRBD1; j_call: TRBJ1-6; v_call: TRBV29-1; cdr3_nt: TGCAGCGTTGGACAGGGGTATAATTCACCCCTCCACTTT; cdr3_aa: CSVGQGYNSPLHF
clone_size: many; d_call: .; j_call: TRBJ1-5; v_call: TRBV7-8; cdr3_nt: TGTGCCAGCAGCAGTACAAGTTATAGCAATCAGCCCCAGCATTTT; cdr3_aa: CASSSTSYSNQPQHF
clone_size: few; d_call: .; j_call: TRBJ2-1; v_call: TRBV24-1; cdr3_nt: TGTGCCACCAGTGATCCCCGGGACCTGAGTGGGAATGAGCAGTTCTTC; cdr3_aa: CATSDPRDLSGNEQFF
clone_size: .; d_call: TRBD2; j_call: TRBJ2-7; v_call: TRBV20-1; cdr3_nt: TGCAGTGCTAGGGCTAGCGGGAGCCCCTACGAGCAGTACTTC; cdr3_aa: CSARASGSPYEQYF
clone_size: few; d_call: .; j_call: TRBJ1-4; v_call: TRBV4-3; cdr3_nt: TGCGCCAGCAGCCCCCAGATCGGGCTGTATAATGAAAAACTGTTTTTT; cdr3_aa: CASSPQIGLYNEKLFF
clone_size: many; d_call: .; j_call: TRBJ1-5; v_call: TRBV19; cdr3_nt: TGTGCCAGTAGGTCATTTGGGAGCAATCAGCCCCAGCATTTT; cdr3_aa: CASRSFGSNQPQHF
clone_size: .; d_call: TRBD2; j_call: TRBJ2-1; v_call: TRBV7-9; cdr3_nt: TGTGCCAGCAGCCCAGGTCACGGGAGGGCCTACAATGAGCAGTTCTTC; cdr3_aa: CASSPGHGRAYNEQFF
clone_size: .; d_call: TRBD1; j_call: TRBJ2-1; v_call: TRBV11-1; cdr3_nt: TGTGCCAGCAGCCCGGGGACAGACTCCTACAATGAGCAGTTCTTC; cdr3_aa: CASSPGTDSYNEQFF
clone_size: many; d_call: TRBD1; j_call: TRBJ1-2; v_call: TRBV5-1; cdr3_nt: TGCGCCAGCAGCTTGGCCACAGGGGGGCTCGACTATGGCTACACCTTC; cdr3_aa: CASSLATGGLDYGYTF
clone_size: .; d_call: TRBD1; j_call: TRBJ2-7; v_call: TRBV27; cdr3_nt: TGTGCCAGCAGAGGACAGGCCCAATTTCCCTACGAGCAGTACTTC; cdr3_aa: CASRGQAQFPYEQYF
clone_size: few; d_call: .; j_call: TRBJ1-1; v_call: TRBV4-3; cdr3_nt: TGCGCCAGCAGCCAAGGGAGGAGGACTGAAGCTTTCTTT; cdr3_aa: CASSQGRRTEAFF
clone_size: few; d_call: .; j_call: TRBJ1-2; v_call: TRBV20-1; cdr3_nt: TGCAGTGCCCCGACAGAGAACTATGGCTACACCTTC; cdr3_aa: CSAPTENYGYTF
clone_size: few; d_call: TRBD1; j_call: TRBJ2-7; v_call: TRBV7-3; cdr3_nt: TGTGCCAGCAGCTTGGGAAGGGGGCGTGAGCAGTACTTC; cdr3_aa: CASSLGRGREQYF
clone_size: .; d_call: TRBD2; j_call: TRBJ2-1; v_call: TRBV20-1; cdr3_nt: TGCAGTGCTAGAGGGTGGACTAGCCCAACCAATGAGCAGTTCTTC; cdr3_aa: CSARGWTSPTNEQFF
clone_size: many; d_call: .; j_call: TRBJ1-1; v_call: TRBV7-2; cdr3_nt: TGTGCCAGCAGCTTAGGTTTCAGCGAGGCCGAAGCTTTCTTT; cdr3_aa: CASSLGFSEAEAFF